A single T cell receptor (beta chain) is shown here with its context. The antigen is unknown. RNA transcripts served as template for amplifying TCR beta CDR3 sequences. First-round RT-PCR relied on HTBI primers, and a second-round multiplex PCR came next. TCRdb used MiXCR to reprocess the multiplex PCR reads, holding one entry per CDR3 protein. The data hold about 370,000 distinct CDR3 sequences, with 15% to 20% observed a single time. This specimen belongs to a study of Graves' ophthalmopathy and Graves' hyperthyroidism. Study-wide points: Blood also contained most of the expanded thyroid clonotypes above 0.001 frequency.

V was cut by 0 bases and J by 6 bases, with 12 bases left in between. The CDR3 extends over 14 amino acids. Looked up from germline, CDR1 is GTSNPN and CDR2 is SVGIG (reference sequence). The sequencing sample was made of peripheral blood. This chain joins TRBV30 and TRBJ1-5; D gene uncertain. The TCR comes from an adult woman with stable Graves' hyperthyroidism. The DNA of the CDR3 is TGTGCCTGGAGTGTAGGCAGGTTGGGTCAGCCCCAGCATTTT. The encoded protein is CAWSVGRLGQPQHF.